What follows describes a single TCR beta chain. The antigen is not known. The sample originates from a study of cytomegalovirus exposure and HLA in healthy donors. For the study at large: In a later analysis, it was reported that the 110 or so validation repertoires had been produced on the same platform as the 700 or so repertoires belonging to the first cohort. Study outcomes and limitations: Rare TCR sequences dominated, though some public TCRs recurred in many donors.

The CDR3 totals 16 residues. V was pared by 3 bases and J by 0 bases, with 12 bases between. CDR1 is KGHSH and CDR2 is LQKENI in the germline V gene. Assay used: immunoSEQ multiplex PCR; TCRdb lists only in-frame clones, some missing. Of some 120,000 clones listed, around 90% are singletons. The sequence was obtained from a woman aged 18-29 years in good health and CMV-seronegative. This sequence joins TRBV18 and TRBJ1-5; D possibly corresponds to TRBD1 (5 bases). Sequencing was done on a sample of PBMCs. CDR3 DNA sequence: TGTGCCAGCTCACCTCGACAGCTAGATAGCAATCAGCCCCAGCATTTT. This codes for CASSPRQLDSNQPQHF.